This T cell receptor beta chain was recorded in a study of siplizumab effects on memory and regulatory T cells. Study findings and constraints: Siplizumab produced a significant reduction in alloreactive sequences that were traceable to unstimulated CD4+ memory cells. Naive T cells looked more diverse than memory cells, and they looked like major contributors to the alloresponse.

TCRdb's copy holds only in-frame clones and misses some; the assay was immunoSEQ multiplex PCR. This repertoire shows about 57,000 clones, approximately 82% found once; its top ten account for approximately 3.8%. CDR3 length: 15 residues. CDR1 and CDR2 (germline): MDHEN, SYDVKM. The V and J ends lost 6 bases and 11 bases respectively, with 22 bases between them. In a few donor pairs, unstimulated naive, memory, effector memory and TEMRA subsets were sequenced. Points on this clone: Its antigen is still unknown.

V is TRBV28 and J is TRBJ1-4; weak D call: TRBD1 (5 bases). The sample taken for sequencing was memory CD4+ T cells sorted from blood. This TCR was sampled from a human donor in good health. This CDR3 reads CASSASPTGLGKLFF. For the CDR3, the DNA is TGTGCCAGCAGCGCGAGCCCCACAGGCCTCGGGAAACTGTTTTTT.